This T cell receptor beta chain is drawn from a study of T cell responses to AZD1222 COVID-19 vaccine. Whole-study findings and limits: A mostly white British donor set with more females was recruited, and clonal diversity was possibly underestimated.

Clones were sequenced by immunoSEQ multiplex PCR, and TCRdb holds only the in-frame ones, with some missing. Among 150,000 or so clones listed, roughly 90% were seen once. This clone was detected only once. The antigen remains undetermined. V was shortened by 8 bases and J by 5 bases, with 13 bases between the two germline ends. Germline V CDR1 and CDR2: ENHRY, SYGVKD. The CDR3 has 13 residues. The sequence came from an adult in good health. Sequences were derived from peripheral blood, sampled on day 0 of AZD1222 vaccination. The V gene is TRBV10-3, the J gene TRBJ2-1; tentatively, D is TRBD1 or TRBD2 (5 bases each). CDR3 DNA sequence: TGTGCCATCTTGGGGGAAAGAAACAATGAGCAGTTCTTC. Residues: CAILGERNNEQFF.